This T cell receptor (beta chain) derives from a study of T-cell memory formation after mild COVID-19. The study's findings and limits: For contracting clones, CD4+ ones sat mainly in CM and EM, CD8+ in EMRA.

Each CDR3 protein gets one entry after TCRdb re-called the 5' RACE reads with MiXCR. The sample holds 350,000 or so distinct CDR3 sequences, roughly 19% seen once. In regard to this clonotype: Its antigen remains unidentified.

Sample: PBMCs or a T cell subset sorted from them (not recorded which). The source of this sequence is a man between 18 and 35 years old who had mild COVID-19 (a few samples of this study predate the infection). Cell type and time point are not known.

The chain's CDR3 is CASSLGPQRELFF. In nucleotides, the CDR3 is TGTGCCAGCAGCTTAGGTCCGCAAAGGGAGCTGTTTTTT. The gene calls are TRBV11-3 and TRBJ2-2; D is uncertain. V was shortened by 1 base and J by 9 bases, with 9 bases between the two germline ends. Per germline, CDR1 SGHNT and CDR2 YENEEA. This CDR3 has 13 residues. The full variable domain, its missing parts supplied by reference TRBV11-3 and TRBJ2-2, is EAGVVQSPRYKIIEKKQPVAFWCNPISGHNTLYWYLQNLGQGPELLIRYENEEAVDDSQLPKDRFSAERLKGVDSTLKIQPAELGDSAVYLCASSLGPQRELFFGEGSRLTVL.